Below are 29 T cell receptor beta chains sequenced from a single sample in a study of blood T cells in healthy people across ages. Combining a sample-barcoded 5' primer with a J-beta primer mix, a second PCR ran for 7 to 11 cycles. Using its own MiXCR run on the 5' RACE reads, TCRdb lists one record per CDR3 protein. The table has some 750,000 distinct CDR3 sequences, 22% seen once. Sequenced input: blood. The receptors were gathered from a man aged 65 to 79 in good health.

This clonotype was detected ten times or more. This chain joins TRBV20-1 and TRBJ2-3; D call uncertain. The V gene lost 5 bases and the J gene lost 5 bases, with 11 bases spanning the gap. Per the germline V gene, CDR1 is DFQATT and CDR2 is SNEGSKA (reference sequence). CDR3 length: 12 amino acids. The chain's CDR3 is CSAVPSGDTQYF. The CDR3, as DNA: TGCAGTGCTGTCCCTTCGGGAGATACGCAGTATTTT.

Only a few counts were recorded for this clonotype. This chain connects TRBV3-1 to TRBJ2-1, with 7 bases fitting TRBD2. Trimming cost V 3 bases and J 6 bases; bases outside gene matches: 11. CDR3 length equals 16 residues. CDR1 LGHDT and CDR2 YNNKEL come from the germline V gene (reference sequence). The CDR3 sequence is CASSHPQRGRGNEQFF. DNA for the CDR3: TGTGCCAGCAGCCACCCTCAGCGGGGTCGGGGCAATGAGCAGTTCTTC.

Regarding this clonotype: Sequence at one end of the junction differs from germline and may be a read error. The chain recombines TRBV2 with TRBJ2-3; D call uncertain. The germline V gene encodes CDR1 SNHLY and CDR2 FYNNEI. This CDR3 is built from 10 residues. CDR3 nucleotides: TGTGCCAGCAGGGAAGATACGCAGTATTTT. Its protein product is CASREDTQYF. Variable domain in full (rest from reference TRBV2 and TRBJ2-3): EPEVTQTPSHQVTQMGQEVILRCVPISNHLYFYWYRQILGQKVEFLVSFYNNEISEKSEIFDDQFSVERPDGSNFTLKIRSTKLEDSAMYFCASREDTQYFGPGTRLTVL.

J is TRBJ2-1 and V is TRBV12-3 or TRBV12-4; 10 bases map to TRBD1. The CDR3 totals 14 residues. V lost 5 bases and J lost 5; bases outside the gene matches: 3. This CDR3 is CASSAGTGDNEQFF. The CDR3 DNA sequence: TGTGCCAGCAGTGCAGGGACAGGGGACAATGAGCAGTTCTTC.

This clonotype was detected only a few times. The chain employs TRBV7-8 and TRBJ2-5; D is unclear. Between the trimmed V and J ends, which lost 5 bases and 3 bases, there was a span of 7 bases. In germline, CDR1 is SGHVS, CDR2 FQNEAQ. The CDR3 loop spans 12 amino acids. DNA of the CDR3: TGTGCCAGCAGCACCTACGAAGAGACCCAGTACTTC. Amino acid sequence: CASSTYEETQYF.

The chain uses TRBV12-3 or TRBV12-4 and TRBJ2-6, with D tentatively TRBD1 or TRBD2 (5 bases each). The CDR3 extends over 15 amino acids. Trimming cost V 5 bases and J 0 bases, with 8 bases left between them. Here the CDR3 reads CASSEGTSGANVLTF. The CDR3 DNA follows: TGTGCCAGCAGTGAGGGGACCTCTGGGGCCAACGTCCTGACTTTC.

The gene calls are TRBV30 and TRBJ1-5; no definite D call. V lost 0 bases to trimming and J lost 4 bases, with 7 bases between them. CDR1 is GTSNPN and CDR2 is SVGIG in the germline V gene (reference sequence). The CDR3 runs to 13 residues. The CDR3 loop is CAWSVGDNQPQHF. CDR3 DNA: TGTGCCTGGAGTGTAGGAGATAATCAGCCCCAGCATTTT.

The chain links TRBV6-5 to TRBJ2-7; possibly TRBD1 or TRBD2 for D (5 bases each). Trimming left V 2 bases short and J 4 bases short, with 12 bases between. CDR3 length: 14 residues. CDR1 MNHEY and CDR2 SVGAGI come from the germline V gene. CDR3 sequence reads: CASSYPGPPYEQYF. The CDR3, as DNA: TGTGCCAGCAGTTACCCGGGACCGCCTTACGAGCAGTACTTC.

The rearrangement uses TRBV12-3 or TRBV12-4 and TRBJ2-1, with 7 nucleotides matching TRBD2. TRBJ2-7 explains the end of the DNA better; the J call may be wrong. The CDR3 contains 15 residues. CDR3 sequence (DNA): TGTGCCAGCAGTTTATATTGGACTAGGTGGAACGAGCAGTACGTC. Its protein product is CASSLYWTRWNEQYV.

There are a few counts of this clonotype. This chain's CDR3 is CASSPTPVREQYF. CDR3 sequence (DNA): TGTGCCAGCAGTCCGACCCCCGTCAGGGAGCAGTACTTC. The J gene is TRBJ2-7, the V gene TRBV6-5, with no clear D. Germline loops: CDR1 MNHEY, CDR2 SVGAGI. The V end lost 5 bases, the J end lost 7 bases, and 15 bases lay between the germline ends. The CDR3 is 13 residues long.

This clonotype has more than one count but fewer than ten. One junction end disagrees with the germline gene, perhaps due to a read error. CDR3 sequence (DNA): TGCAGTGCTAGGGCTCTTGGTGGCGCCACCGACTCTGGGGCCAGCGTCCTGACTTTC. Encoded protein: CSARALGGATDSGASVLTF. The V call is TRBV20-1, the J call TRBJ2-6; D possibly corresponds to TRBD1 (5 bases). Germline V gene data show CDR1 as DFQATT and CDR2 as SNEGSKA (reference sequence). The CDR3 contains 19 residues.

In its sample, this clonotype was seen a few times. This chain joins TRBV20-1 and TRBJ1-1; D unclear. The V gene's germline CDR1 is DFQATT and CDR2 SNEGSKA (reference sequence). The CDR3 is 13 amino acids. Trimming cost V 2 bases and J 3 bases, with 10 bases left between them. CDR3 protein: CSARTAKDTEAFF. The CDR3 bases are TGCAGTGCTAGAACGGCGAAGGACACTGAAGCTTTCTTT.

The chain has TRBV12-3 or TRBV12-4 and TRBJ1-5; D is perhaps TRBD1 (5 bases). Trimming left V 0 bases short and J 2 bases short, with 8 bases between. The CDR3 has 15 residues. This chain's CDR3 is CASSLAMGGNQPQHF. CDR3 DNA sequence: TGTGCCAGCAGTTTAGCGATGGGGGGCAATCAGCCCCAGCATTTT.

This clonotype was detected a few times. CDR3 sequence: CASSIRGGQQPQHF. For the CDR3, the DNA is TGTGCCAGTAGTATAAGGGGCGGCCAACAGCCCCAGCATTTT. The rearrangement uses TRBV19 and TRBJ1-5, with a possible D match to TRBD1 (5 bases). The CDR3 is 14 residues long. V was trimmed by 2 bases and J by 7 bases, leaving 12 bases between them. Germline-derived CDR1 and CDR2 are LNHDA and SQIVND (reference sequence).

This clonotype has a handful of counts. The rearrangement joins TRBV10-3 to TRBJ2-5; D is possibly TRBD2 (6 bases). Trimming pared 6 bases from V and 5 bases from J, leaving 16 bases between. The CDR3 contains 14 residues. Germline lookup yields CDR1 ENHRY and CDR2 SYGVKD. CDR3 DNA: TGTGCCATCAGCCCAGGGACTCGGGGGGAGACCCAGTACTTC. It specifies CAISPGTRGETQYF.

This clonotype occurred a few times. The chain's CDR3 is CASSQGMVTGGSETQYF. In DNA form, the CDR3 reads TGCGCCAGCAGTCAAGGGATGGTGACAGGGGGCTCGGAGACCCAGTACTTC. The chain joins TRBV5-1 to TRBJ2-1, with TRBD1 matching over 10 bases. The J call may be in error: the DNA end matches TRBJ2-5 better. The germline CDR1 and CDR2 sequences are SGHRS and YFSETQ. The CDR3 totals 17 residues.

This clonotype was observed a few times. The rearrangement uses TRBV9 and TRBJ2-3; the D is unclear. Germline V gene lookup returns CDR1 SGDLS and CDR2 YYNGEE. The V and J ends lost 0 bases and 2 bases respectively, with 10 bases between them. This CDR3 is 15 amino acids long. CDR3 in DNA: TGTGCCAGCAGCGTAGAACCCGTTTCCACAGATACGCAGTATTTT. As protein: CASSVEPVSTDTQYF. The variable domain in full, with the rest retrieved from reference TRBV9 and TRBJ2-3, is DSGVTQTPKHLITATGQRVTLRCSPRSGDLSVYWYQQSLDQGLQFLIQYYNGEERAKGNILERFSAQQFPDLHSELNLSSLELGDSALYFCASSVEPVSTDTQYFGPGTRLTVL.

This chain uses TRBV12-3 or TRBV12-4 with TRBJ1-3; D unresolved. The length of the CDR3 is 15 residues. Trimming left V 3 bases short and J 0 bases short, with 9 bases between. The CDR3 coding sequence is TGTGCCAGCAGTTTTGCGGCAAACTCTGGAAACACCATATATTTT. This encodes CASSFAANSGNTIYF.

This clonotype has only a few counts. This chain links TRBV5-1 with TRBJ1-5; D call uncertain. V lost 3 bases and J lost 7, with 8 bases in between. This CDR3 is built from 12 residues. Germline CDR1 SGHRS, CDR2 YFSETQ. This CDR3 reads CASSYHYQPQHF. CDR3 DNA sequence: TGCGCCAGCAGCTACCATTACCAGCCCCAGCATTTT.

This clonotype has only a few counts. The V and J genes are TRBV25-1 and TRBJ2-5; possibly TRBD2 for D (5 bases). Trimming stripped 6 bases from V and 3 bases from J, with 17 bases between. Germline V gene sequence: CDR1 MGHDK, CDR2 SYGVNS. CDR3 length equals 15 residues. CDR3 amino acids: CASSGLGRVEETQYF. The DNA for the CDR3 is TGTGCCAGCAGCGGACTCGGGCGGGTGGAAGAGACCCAGTACTTC.

This clonotype occurred a few times. This chain uses TRBV3-1 with TRBJ1-2, with D possibly TRBD1 on 5 matching bases. The CDR3 has 12 residues. In germline, CDR1 is LGHDT, CDR2 YNNKEL (reference sequence). V gave up 2 bases and J gave up 8 bases, with 9 bases separating them. The chain's CDR3 is CASSQWRDGYTF. The CDR3 nucleotides are TGTGCCAGCAGCCAATGGCGGGACGGCTACACCTTC.

The rearrangement uses TRBV19 and TRBJ1-5, with D perhaps TRBD1 (5 bases). Germline V gives CDR1 LNHDA, CDR2 SQIVND (reference sequence). The CDR3 extends over 14 amino acids. The V gene lost 5 bases and the J gene lost 0 bases, with 8 bases spanning the gap. CDR3: CASSPGASNQPQHF. CDR3 nucleotides: TGTGCCAGTAGTCCCGGGGCTAGCAATCAGCCCCAGCATTTT.

In its sample, this clonotype was seen a few times. The chain uses TRBV12-3 or TRBV12-4 and TRBJ2-5; D uncertain. The CDR3 consists of 12 residues. The ends were cut back, 5 bases at V and 9 bases at J, with 13 bases in the middle. The CDR3 DNA sequence: TGTGCCAGCAGTCCCTCTGCTGAGGCCCAGTACTTC. Amino acid sequence: CASSPSAEAQYF.

This clonotype was seen a few times. The junction and the germline gene differ at one end; a read error may be behind it. The chain couples TRBV7-9 to TRBJ2-2; TRBD2 matches at 9 bases. The CDR3 totals 14 residues. CDR1 is SEHNR, CDR2 FQNEAQ, per germline (reference sequence). The CDR3 protein is CASRLAGEAGELFF. The CDR3 DNA reads TGTGCCAGCAGATTAGCGGGAGAGGCCGGGGAGCTGTTTTTT. Full variable domain (rest looked up from reference TRBV7-9 and TRBJ2-2): DTGVSQNPRHKITKRGQNVTFRCDPISEHNRLYWYRQTLGQGPEFLTYFQNEAQLEKSRLLSDRFSAERPKGSFSTLEIQRTEQGDSAMYLCASRLAGEAGELFFGEGSRLTVL.

There are a few counts of this clonotype. The chain combines TRBV20-1 with TRBJ2-5, with TRBD2 matching over 10 bases. The DNA end favors TRBJ2-1, so the J call may be wrong. The germline gives CDR1 DFQATT, CDR2 SNEGSKA (reference sequence). The CDR3 contains 15 residues. CDR3 sequence reads: CSARDPGLASDEQFF. CDR3 DNA: TGCAGTGCTAGAGATCCGGGACTAGCGTCTGATGAGCAGTTCTTC.

This clonotype was detected only a few times. This sequence joins TRBV12-3 or TRBV12-4 and TRBJ2-2; D not certain. The germline V and J ends were trimmed by 3 bases and 9 bases, with 8 bases remaining between them. The CDR3 loop spans 12 amino acids. The DNA for the CDR3 is TGTGCCAGCAGTTTTATCGCCTGGGAGCTGTTTTTT. Amino acid sequence: CASSFIAWELFF.

The genes are TRBV11-2 and TRBJ2-7; 15 bases fit TRBD2. Germline trimming cut 4 bases from V and 7 bases from J; bases unmatched to any gene: 5. Germline assignment: CDR1 SGHAT and CDR2 FQNNGV. The CDR3 is 15 amino acids. The CDR3 sequence is CASSSGLAGGTEQYF. Written as DNA, the CDR3 is TGTGCCAGCAGCTCCGGACTAGCGGGGGGGACAGAGCAGTACTTC.

This chain uses TRBV29-1 with TRBJ2-3; no firm D call. The CDR3 is 11 residues long. Deletions cut 3 bases from V and 5 bases from J, with 6 bases between. Germline V gene data show CDR1 as SQVTM and CDR2 as ANQGSEA. The CDR3 sequence is CSVELGDTQYF. For the CDR3, the DNA is TGCAGCGTTGAGTTGGGAGATACGCAGTATTTT.

V usage is TRBV12-3 or TRBV12-4 and J usage is TRBJ2-3, with 9 bases matching TRBD2. The length of the CDR3 is 15 residues. The trim removed 4 bases at V and 1 base at J, leaving 3 bases unmatched. The CDR3 spells CASSSSSGGTDTQYF. DNA of the CDR3: TGTGCCAGCAGTTCGTCTAGCGGGGGCACAGATACGCAGTATTTT.